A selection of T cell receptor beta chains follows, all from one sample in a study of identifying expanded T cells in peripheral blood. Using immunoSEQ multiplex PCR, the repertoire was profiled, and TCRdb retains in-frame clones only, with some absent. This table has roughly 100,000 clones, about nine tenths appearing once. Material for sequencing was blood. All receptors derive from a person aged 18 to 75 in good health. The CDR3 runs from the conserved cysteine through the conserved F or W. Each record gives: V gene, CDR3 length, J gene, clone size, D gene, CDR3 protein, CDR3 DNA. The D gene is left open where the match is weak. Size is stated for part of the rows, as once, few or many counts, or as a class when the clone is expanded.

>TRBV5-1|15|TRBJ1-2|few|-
CASSLAGISRDGYTF
TGCGCCAGCAGCTTGGCAGGGATTAGTAGGGATGGCTACACCTTC
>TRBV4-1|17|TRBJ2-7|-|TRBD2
CASRIRAVAGGQEEQYF
TGCGCCAGCAGAATTAGGGCTGTAGCGGGGGGCCAAGAGGAGCAGTACTTC
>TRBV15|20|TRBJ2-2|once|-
CATSRTSGPNPFSNTGELFF
TGTGCCACCAGCAGAACTTCGGGACCCAATCCCTTTTCGAACACCGGGGAGCTGTTTTTT
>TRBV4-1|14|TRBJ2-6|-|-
CASSLSSGANVLTF
TGCGCCAGCAGCCTCTCCTCTGGGGCCAACGTCCTGACTTTC
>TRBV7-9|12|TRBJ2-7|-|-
CASSPVWSEQYF
TGTGCCAGCAGTCCAGTCTGGTCCGAGCAGTACTTC
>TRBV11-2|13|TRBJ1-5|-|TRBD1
CASSRTGSGPQHF
TGTGCCAGCAGCCGGACAGGCTCGGGGCCCCAGCATTTT
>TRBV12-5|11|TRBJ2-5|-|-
CASGLGETQYF
TGTGCTAGTGGTTTGGGGGAGACCCAGTACTTC
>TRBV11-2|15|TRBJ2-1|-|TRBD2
CASSFRGGRDNEQFF
TGTGCCAGCAGCTTCCGGGGGGGCCGCGACAATGAGCAGTTCTTC
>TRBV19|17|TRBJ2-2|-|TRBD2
CASSIVSGGANTGELFF
TGTGCCAGTAGTATAGTTAGCGGGGGGGCTAACACCGGGGAGCTGTTTTTT
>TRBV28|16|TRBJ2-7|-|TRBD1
CASSFLEGGGRNEQYF
TGTGCCAGCAGTTTCCTTGAAGGGGGCGGTCGTAACGAGCAGTACTTC
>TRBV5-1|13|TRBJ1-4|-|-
CASSGGMEEKLFF
TGCGCCAGCAGTGGGGGAATGGAGGAAAAACTGTTTTTT
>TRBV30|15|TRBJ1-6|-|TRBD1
CAWSVPGQGFSPLHF
TGTGCCTGGAGTGTACCGGGACAGGGTTTTTCACCCCTCCACTTT
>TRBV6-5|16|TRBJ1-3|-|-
CASSYFGEGAGNTIYF
TGTGCCAGCAGTTACTTTGGGGAGGGAGCTGGAAACACCATATATTTT
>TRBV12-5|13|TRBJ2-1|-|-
CASGQTPTNEQFF
TGTGCTAGTGGTCAGACACCTACCAATGAGCAGTTCTTC
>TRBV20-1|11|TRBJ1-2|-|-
CRGGQNYGYTF
TGCAGGGGGGGACAAAACTATGGCTACACCTTC
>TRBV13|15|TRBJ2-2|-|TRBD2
CASSPTSGSTGELFF
TGTGCCAGCAGCCCGACTAGCGGGAGTACCGGGGAGCTGTTTTTT
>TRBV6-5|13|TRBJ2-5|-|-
CASRRGPGETQYF
TGTGCCAGCAGGCGCGGCCCCGGGGAGACCCAGTACTTC
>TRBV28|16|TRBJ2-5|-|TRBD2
CASRVTSGRVLETQYF
TGTGCCAGCAGGGTGACTAGCGGGAGGGTTTTGGAGACCCAGTACTTC
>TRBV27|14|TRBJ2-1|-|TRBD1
CASSPGQGFVGQFF
TGTGCCAGCAGCCCGGGACAGGGGTTTGTTGGGCAGTTCTTC
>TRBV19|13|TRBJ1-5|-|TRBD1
CAGSGGWDQPQHF
TGTGCCGGCTCAGGGGGCTGGGATCAGCCCCAGCATTTT
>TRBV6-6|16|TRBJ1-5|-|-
CASSYSDTRSNQPQHF
TGTGCCAGCAGTTACTCGGACACACGTAGCAATCAGCCCCAGCATTTT
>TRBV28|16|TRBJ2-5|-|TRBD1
CASSLPGQGARETQYF
TGTGCCAGCAGTTTACCGGGACAGGGGGCGCGGGAGACCCAGTACTTC
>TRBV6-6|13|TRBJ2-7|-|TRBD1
CASSRTGSYEQYF
TGTGCCAGCAGCCGGACAGGGTCTTACGAGCAGTACTTC
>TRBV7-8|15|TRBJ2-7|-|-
CASSLGSSGAYEQYF
TGTGCCAGCAGCTTAGGATCTTCAGGGGCCTACGAGCAGTACTTC
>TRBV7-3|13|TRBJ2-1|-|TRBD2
CASSFGEGNEQFF
TGTGCCAGCAGCTTTGGGGAGGGGAATGAGCAGTTCTTC
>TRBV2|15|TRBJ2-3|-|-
CASSEAGTSTDTQYF
TGTGCCAGCAGTGAAGCCGGGACTAGCACAGATACGCAGTATTTT
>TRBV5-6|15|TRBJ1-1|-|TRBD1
CASSLYRGMNTEAFF
TGTGCCAGCAGCTTGTACAGGGGCATGAACACTGAAGCTTTCTTT
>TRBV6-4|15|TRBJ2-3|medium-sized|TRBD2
CASSGTSGGTDTQYF
TGTGCCAGCAGTGGGACTAGCGGGGGCACAGATACGCAGTATTTT
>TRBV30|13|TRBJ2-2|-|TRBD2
CAWSPGGTGELFF
TGTGCCTGGAGCCCCGGGGGGACCGGGGAGCTGTTTTTT
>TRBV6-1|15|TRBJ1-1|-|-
CASSEDGGMGTEAFF
TGTGCCAGCAGTGAAGATGGGGGCATGGGGACTGAAGCTTTCTTT
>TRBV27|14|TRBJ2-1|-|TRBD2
CASSPGTSYNEQFF
TGTGCCAGCAGCCCCGGGACTAGCTACAATGAGCAGTTCTTC
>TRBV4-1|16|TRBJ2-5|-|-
CASSQIQGSGQETQYF
TGCGCCAGCAGCCAGATACAGGGAAGTGGGCAAGAGACCCAGTACTTC
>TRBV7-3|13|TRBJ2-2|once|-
CAGQDPNTGELFF
TGTGCCGGCCAGGATCCGAACACCGGGGAGCTGTTTTTT
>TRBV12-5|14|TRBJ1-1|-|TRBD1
CASGSGQEDTEAFF
TGTGCTAGTGGCTCCGGACAGGAAGACACTGAAGCTTTCTTT
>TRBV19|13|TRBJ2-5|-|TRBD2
CASSETSLETQYF
TGTGCCAGTAGCGAGACTAGCTTGGAGACCCAGTACTTC
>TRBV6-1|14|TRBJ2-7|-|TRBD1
CASSSTGLRYEQYF
TGTGCCAGCAGCTCGACAGGGTTGAGGTACGAGCAGTACTTC
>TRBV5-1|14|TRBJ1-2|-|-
CASSPRTLGSGYTF
TGCGCCAGCAGCCCCCGGACCCTGGGTTCTGGCTACACCTTC
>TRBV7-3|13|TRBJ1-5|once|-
CASSLDGSKSQHF
TGTGCCAGCAGCTTGGACGGATCCAAGTCCCAGCATTTT
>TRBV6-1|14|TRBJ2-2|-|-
CASSPNREAGELFF
TGTGCCAGCAGTCCCAACAGGGAGGCCGGGGAGCTGTTTTTT
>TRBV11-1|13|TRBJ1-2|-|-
CASSYRRGYGYTF
TGTGCCAGCAGCTACAGAAGGGGATATGGCTACACCTTC
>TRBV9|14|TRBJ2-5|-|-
CASSAQGNQETQYF
TGTGCCAGCAGCGCACAGGGAAACCAAGAGACCCAGTACTTC
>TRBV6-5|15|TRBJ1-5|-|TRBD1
CASSTGEYSNQPQHF
TGTGCCAGCAGCACAGGGGAATATAGCAATCAGCCCCAGCATTTT
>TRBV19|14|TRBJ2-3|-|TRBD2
CASRGGSEIDTQYF
TGTGCCAGTAGGGGCGGGAGTGAAATAGATACGCAGTATTTT
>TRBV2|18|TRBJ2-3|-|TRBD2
CASSVRAGGSRGTDTQYF
TGTGCCAGCAGTGTACGAGCGGGGGGCTCACGTGGGACAGATACGCAGTATTTT
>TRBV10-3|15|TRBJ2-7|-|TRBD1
CAISDSGTGRNEQYF
TGTGCCATCAGTGACTCCGGGACAGGGAGGAACGAGCAGTACTTC
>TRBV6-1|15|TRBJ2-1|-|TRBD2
CASSAGGGEFYEQFF
TGTGCCAGCAGTGCGGGCGGGGGGGAATTCTATGAGCAGTTCTTC
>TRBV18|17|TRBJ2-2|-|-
CASSPVRATPGTGELFF
TGTGCCAGCTCACCGGTCAGGGCCACCCCAGGCACCGGGGAGCTGTTTTTT
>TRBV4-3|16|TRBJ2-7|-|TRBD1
CASSQEPPGQAYEQYF
TGCGCCAGCAGCCAGGAACCGCCGGGACAGGCCTACGAGCAGTACTTC
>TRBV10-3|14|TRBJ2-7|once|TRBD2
CAISPSGTNLEQYF
TGTGCCATCAGTCCGAGTGGGACTAACCTCGAGCAGTACTTC
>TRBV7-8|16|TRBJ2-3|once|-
CASSLIRPASADTQYF
TGTGCCAGCAGCTTAATTCGTCCAGCTAGCGCAGATACGCAGTATTTT
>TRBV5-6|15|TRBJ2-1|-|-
CASSLAPFPVDEQFF
TGTGCCAGCAGCTTGGCCCCTTTCCCTGTCGATGAGCAGTTCTTC
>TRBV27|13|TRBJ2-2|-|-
CASSGSYTGELFF
TGTGCCAGCAGCGGGTCTTACACCGGGGAGCTGTTTTTT
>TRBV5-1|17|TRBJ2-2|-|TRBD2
CASSFPSGRKSTGELFF
TGCGCCAGCAGCTTTCCTAGCGGGAGAAAAAGCACCGGGGAGCTGTTTTTT
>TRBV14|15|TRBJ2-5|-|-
CASSRHSGPQETQYF
TGTGCCAGCAGCCGTCATAGCGGCCCCCAAGAGACCCAGTACTTC
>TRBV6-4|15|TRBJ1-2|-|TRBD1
CAQGGEGAEIYGYTF
TGTGCCCAGGGTGGCGAGGGGGCGGAGATCTATGGCTACACCTTC
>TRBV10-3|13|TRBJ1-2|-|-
CAISIDFNYGYTF
TGTGCCATCAGTATAGATTTTAACTATGGCTACACCTTC